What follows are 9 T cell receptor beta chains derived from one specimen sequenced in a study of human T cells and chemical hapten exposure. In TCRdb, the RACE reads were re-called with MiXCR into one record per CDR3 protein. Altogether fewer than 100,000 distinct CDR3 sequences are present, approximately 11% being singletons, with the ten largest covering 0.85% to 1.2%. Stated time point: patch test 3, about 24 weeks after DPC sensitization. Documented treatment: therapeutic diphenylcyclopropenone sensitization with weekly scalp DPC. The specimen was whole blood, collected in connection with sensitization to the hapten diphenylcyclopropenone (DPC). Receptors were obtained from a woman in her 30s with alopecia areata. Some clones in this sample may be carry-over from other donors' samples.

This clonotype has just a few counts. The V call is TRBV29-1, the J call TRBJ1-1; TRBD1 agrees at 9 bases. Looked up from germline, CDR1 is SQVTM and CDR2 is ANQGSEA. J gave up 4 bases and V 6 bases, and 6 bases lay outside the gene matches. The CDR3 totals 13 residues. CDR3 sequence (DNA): TGCAGCGTGGACAGGGGTGGTGGCACTGAAGCTTTCTTT. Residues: CSVDRGGGTEAFF.

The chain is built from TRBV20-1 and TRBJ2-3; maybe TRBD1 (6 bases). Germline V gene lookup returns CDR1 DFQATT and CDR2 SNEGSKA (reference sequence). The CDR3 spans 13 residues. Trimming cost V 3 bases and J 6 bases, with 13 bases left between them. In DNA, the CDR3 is TGCAGTGCTAGCCCAGGGGTTTGGGATACGCAGTATTTT. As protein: CSASPGVWDTQYF.

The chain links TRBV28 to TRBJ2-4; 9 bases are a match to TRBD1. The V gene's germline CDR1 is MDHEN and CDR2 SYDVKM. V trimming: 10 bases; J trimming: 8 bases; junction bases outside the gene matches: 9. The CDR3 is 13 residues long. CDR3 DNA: TGTGCCACCCAAAGGACAGGGGCGGACATTCAGTACTTC. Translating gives CATQRTGADIQYF.

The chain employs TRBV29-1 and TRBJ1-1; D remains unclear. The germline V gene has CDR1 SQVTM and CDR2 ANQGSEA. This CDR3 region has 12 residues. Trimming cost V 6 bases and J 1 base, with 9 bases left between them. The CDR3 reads CSVVHSNTEAFF. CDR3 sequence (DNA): TGCAGCGTGGTACACTCGAACACTGAAGCTTTCTTT. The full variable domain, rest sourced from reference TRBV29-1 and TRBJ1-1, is SAVISQKPSRDICQRGTSLTIQCQVDSQVTMMFWYRQQPGQSLTLIATANQGSEATYESGFVIDKFPISRPNLTFSTLTVSNMSPEDSSIYLCSVVHSNTEAFFGQGTRLTVV.

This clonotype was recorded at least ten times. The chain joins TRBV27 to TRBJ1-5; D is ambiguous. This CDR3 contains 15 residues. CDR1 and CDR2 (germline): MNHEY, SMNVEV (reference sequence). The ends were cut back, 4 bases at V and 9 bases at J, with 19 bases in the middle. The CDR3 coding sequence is TGTGCCAGCAGTTCCCTTGCGGTCCCCCCAGGGCCCCAGCATTTT. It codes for CASSSLAVPPGPQHF.

The CDR3 is CASSKGTDTQYF. CDR3 bases: TGCGCCAGCAGCAAGGGAACAGATACGCAGTATTTT. The V gene is TRBV5-1, the J gene TRBJ2-3; D unresolved. Between the trimmed V and J ends, which lost 4 bases and 3 bases, there was a span of 6 bases. CDR1 is SGHRS and CDR2 is YFSETQ in the germline V gene. The CDR3 runs 12 residues.

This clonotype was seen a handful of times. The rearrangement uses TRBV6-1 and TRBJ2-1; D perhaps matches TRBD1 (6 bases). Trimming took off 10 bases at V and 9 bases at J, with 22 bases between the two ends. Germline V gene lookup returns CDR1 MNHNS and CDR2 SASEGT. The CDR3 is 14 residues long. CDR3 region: CATRERRTGFEQFF. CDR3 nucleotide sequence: TGTGCCACCAGAGAAAGGCGAACAGGGTTTGAGCAGTTCTTC.

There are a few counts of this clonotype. This chain's CDR3 is CASSTGASYEQYF. In nucleotides, the CDR3 is TGTGCCAGCAGTACAGGGGCCTCCTACGAGCAGTACTTC. The chain uses TRBV7-2 and TRBJ2-7; 7 nucleotides match TRBD1. Per germline, CDR1 SGHTA and CDR2 FQGNSA. The trim removed 6 bases at V and 0 bases at J, leaving 2 bases unmatched. CDR3 size: 13 residues.

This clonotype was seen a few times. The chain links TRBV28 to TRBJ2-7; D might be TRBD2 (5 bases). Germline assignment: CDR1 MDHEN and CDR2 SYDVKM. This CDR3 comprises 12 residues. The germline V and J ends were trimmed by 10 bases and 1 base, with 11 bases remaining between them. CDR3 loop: CATSRGSYEQYF. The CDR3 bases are TGTGCCACCTCCCGGGGATCCTACGAGCAGTACTTC.